This is a list of T cell receptor beta chains from one sample in a study of blood T cells in healthy people across ages. TCRdb reprocessed the 5' RACE reads with MiXCR, giving one entry per CDR3 protein. Among 700,000 or so distinct CDR3 sequences listed, roughly 41% were seen once. Material: blood. These receptor sequences come from a man older than 75 in good health. Both conserved end residues are part of each CDR3. D genes are given only for firm matches. Rows give clone size only sometimes, using once, few, many, or a class for an expanded clone.

abundance	d_gene	v_gene	len	j_gene	CDR3nt	CDR3aa
once	NA	TRBV5-1	16	TRBJ2-7	TGCGCCAGCAGCTTGGAGGCTGGGGCAGGACCCTACGAGCAGTACTTC	CASSLEAGAGPYEQYF
NA	NA	TRBV4-3	16	TRBJ2-5	TGCGCCAGCAGCCAAGGCAGCGAACCCTCCTACAATGAGCAGTACTTC	CASSQGSEPSYNEQYF
many	NA	TRBV6-2/TRBV6-3	14	TRBJ2-5	TGTGCCAGCAGTTACACGAGGACCGGAGAGACCCAGTACTTC	CASSYTRTGETQYF
NA	TRBD2	TRBV20-1	14	TRBJ2-1	TGCAGTGCTACTAGCGGGCAGACCTACAATGAGCAGTTCTTC	CSATSGQTYNEQFF
NA	TRBD1	TRBV11-2	14	TRBJ2-5	TGTGCCAGCAGAGACAGGGGAATCTACAATGAGCAGTACTTC	CASRDRGIYNEQYF
few	NA	TRBV14	14	TRBJ2-3	TGTGCCAGCAGCCTAACCCTAACCTCAGATACGCAGTATTTT	CASSLTLTSDTQYF
few	NA	TRBV11-2	16	TRBJ2-5	TGTGCCAGCAGCTTATTTTTGGGCAGCCGGAAAGAGACCCAGTACTTC	CASSLFLGSRKETQYF
NA	TRBD1	TRBV2	19	TRBJ2-5	TGTGCCAGCAGCGAGCTGCCCTTCTACCGGGACAGGCCACAAGGGACCCAGTACTTC	CASSELPFYRDRPQGTQYF
NA	TRBD1	TRBV7-2	14	TRBJ2-3	TGTGCCAGCAGCTTTCGACGGACAGGGAATACGCGGTATTTT	CASSFRRTGNTRYF
once	TRBD2	TRBV11-3	14	TRBJ2-5	TGTGCCAGCAGCTCTGGGACTAGCCAAGAGACCCAGTACTTC	CASSSGTSQETQYF
NA	NA	TRBV2	14	TRBJ2-7	TGTGCCAGCAGGGTCTGGGACAAGTCCTACGAGCAGTACTTC	CASRVWDKSYEQYF
NA	TRBD1	TRBV30	15	TRBJ2-7	TGTGCCTGGAGTCCGGGACAGGGGAACTCCTACGAGCAGTACTTC	CAWSPGQGNSYEQYF
once	NA	TRBV20-1	16	TRBJ1-6	TGCAGTGCTAGATCGGGGGCCTTTACCTATAATTCACCCCTCCACTTT	CSARSGAFTYNSPLHF
few	NA	TRBV7-2	15	TRBJ2-7	TGTGCCAGCAGCCCGAGCAGCGGAGGGATCCACGAGCAGTACTTC	CASSPSSGGIHEQYF
NA	NA	TRBV5-1	14	TRBJ2-5	TGCGCCAGCAGCCTCCGGGTAGACCAAGAGACCCAGTACTTC	CASSLRVDQETQYF
few	NA	TRBV27	13	TRBJ1-2	TGTGCCAGCAGTTTCTTCAGGGATAGGGGCTACACCTTC	CASSFFRDRGYTF
NA	NA	TRBV4-2	15	TRBJ1-2	TGTGCCAGCAGCCAAGATCCCAACAGGGCAAACGGCTACACCTTC	CASSQDPNRANGYTF
NA	NA	TRBV3-1	13	TRBJ2-3	TGTGCCAGCAGCCAATATAACCCAGATACGCAGTATTTT	CASSQYNPDTQYF
few	NA	TRBV4-3	15	TRBJ2-3	TGCGCCAGCAGCCAAGATCACCGGAACACAGATACGCAGTATTTT	CASSQDHRNTDTQYF
NA	NA	TRBV7-9	14	TRBJ1-1	TGTGCCAGCAGCTCGCCGGGACGCCAACTAGAAGCTTTCTTT	CASSSPGRQLEAFF
few	NA	TRBV20-1	14	TRBJ2-7	TGCAGTGCTACTGGGACTCCCTCTCTCTACGAGCAGTACTTC	CSATGTPSLYEQYF
few	TRBD1	TRBV2	15	TRBJ1-2	TGTGCCAGCAGGCCGTACGGGACAGCGAACTATGGCTACACCTTC	CASRPYGTANYGYTF
NA	NA	TRBV9	15	TRBJ1-2	TGTGCCAGCAGCGTAGCTACGGGGGCCAACTATGGCTACACCTTC	CASSVATGANYGYTF
NA	NA	TRBV20-1	13	TRBJ1-5	TGCAGTGCTACCGGGGTTACGGATCAGCCCCAGCATTTT	CSATGVTDQPQHF
few	NA	TRBV7-9	15	TRBJ1-2	TGTGCCAGCAGCCCGACGGACAGAACTGATAATGGCTACACCTTC	CASSPTDRTDNGYTF
few	TRBD1	TRBV12-3/TRBV12-4	18	TRBJ2-7	TGTGCCAGCAGTTTAGCGTTTACCCTGACAGGGATCGTCGACGAGCAGTACTTC	CASSLAFTLTGIVDEQYF
NA	TRBD2	TRBV14	16	TRBJ2-1	TGTGCCAGCAGCCACCGGACTAGCGGGGGTTACAATGAGCAGTTCTTC	CASSHRTSGGYNEQFF
few	NA	TRBV5-1	15	TRBJ2-1	TGCGCCAGCAGCTTGGGTGAGGGAGCCTACAATGAGCAGTTCTTC	CASSLGEGAYNEQFF
few	TRBD1	TRBV20-1	15	TRBJ1-6	TGCAGTGCCACTGGGTCGGCAGGGGGAAATTCACCCCTCCACTTT	CSATGSAGGNSPLHF
NA	NA	TRBV5-1	14	TRBJ1-1	TGCGCCAGCAGCGGGGGACCGTCGAACACTGAAGCTTTCTTT	CASSGGPSNTEAFF
many	NA	TRBV7-2	15	TRBJ2-5	TGTGCCAGCAGCTCCAACCCCGGGGCCCAAGAGACCCAGTACTTC	CASSSNPGAQETQYF